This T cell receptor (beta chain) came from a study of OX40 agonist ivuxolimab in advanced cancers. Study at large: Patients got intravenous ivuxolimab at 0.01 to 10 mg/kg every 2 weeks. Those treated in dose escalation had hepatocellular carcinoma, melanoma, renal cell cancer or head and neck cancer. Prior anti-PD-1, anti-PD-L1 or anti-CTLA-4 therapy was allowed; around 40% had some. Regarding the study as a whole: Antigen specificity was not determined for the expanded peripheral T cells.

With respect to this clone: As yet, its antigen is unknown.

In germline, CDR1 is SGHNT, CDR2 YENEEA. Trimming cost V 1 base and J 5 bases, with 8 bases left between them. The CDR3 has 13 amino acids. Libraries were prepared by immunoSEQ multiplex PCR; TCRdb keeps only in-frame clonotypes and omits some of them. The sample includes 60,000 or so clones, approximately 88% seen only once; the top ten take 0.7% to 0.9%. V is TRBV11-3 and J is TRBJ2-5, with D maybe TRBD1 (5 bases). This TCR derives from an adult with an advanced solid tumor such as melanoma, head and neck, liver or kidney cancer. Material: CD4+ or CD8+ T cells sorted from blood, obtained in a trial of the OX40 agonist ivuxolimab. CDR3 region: CASSLAGMETQYF. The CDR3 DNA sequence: TGTGCCAGCAGCTTAGCAGGGATGGAGACCCAGTACTTC.